This section outlines one TCR beta chain sequence together with its context. This specimen belongs to a study of cytomegalovirus exposure and HLA in healthy donors. This CDR3 has 16 residues. Germline V gene sequence: CDR1 KGHSH, CDR2 LQKENI. Trimming at V came to 3 bases and at J to 3 bases, leaving 3 bases not matched to a gene. Primers included in the PCR were 60 Vbeta and 13 Jbeta primers. The protocol was immunoSEQ multiplex PCR, while the TCRdb copy is restricted to in-frame clones and leaves out a portion. Here the sample spans some 150,000 clones, about 82% being singletons. This chain links TRBV18 with TRBJ2-7, with 15 bases that match TRBD2. The material sequenced was PBMCs. The clonotype comes from a woman aged 40 to 50 in good health and CMV-seropositive. In DNA, the CDR3 is TGTGCCAGCTCACCCGGGACTAGCGGGAGGAACTACGAGCAGTACTTC. It yields the protein CASSPGTSGRNYEQYF.